The 4 T cell receptor beta chains listed next were all sequenced from one sample in a study of glioma-infiltrating T cells after dendritic cell vaccination. The table came from immunoSEQ multiplex PCR; TCRdb's copy has only in-frame clones and leaves some out. This sample has fewer than 90,000 clones, with roughly four fifths found just once. The time point here: after dendritic cell vaccination, including at tumor progression/relapse. The source was blood, collected after dendritic cell vaccination. Receptors originate from a human donor with glioblastoma.

This chain uses TRBV6-6 with TRBJ2-7; TRBD2 aligns across 7 bases. Germline values: CDR1 MNHNY, CDR2 SVGAGI (reference sequence). The CDR3 loop spans 14 amino acids. V trimming: 2 bases; J trimming: 6 bases; junction bases outside the gene matches: 7. The CDR3 bases are TGTGCCAGCAGTTACACGGGAGGAGGGCCCGAGCAGTACTTC. Its protein is CASSYTGGGPEQYF.

This sequence joins TRBV6-5 and TRBJ1-2; possibly TRBD1 for D (5 bases). V was shortened by 5 bases and J by 6 bases, with 16 bases between the two germline ends. This CDR3 has 14 amino acids. The V gene's germline CDR1 is MNHEY and CDR2 SVGAGI. The CDR3 nucleotides read TGTGCCAGCAGTCGCTGGACGGGGGGAGATGGCTACACCTTC. Translation gives CASSRWTGGDGYTF.

The V gene is TRBV13, the J gene TRBJ2-3; 16 nucleotides agree with TRBD2. J gave up 7 bases and V 5 bases, and 15 bases lay outside the gene matches. Germline V gives CDR1 PRHDT, CDR2 FYEKMQ (reference sequence). The CDR3 is 19 residues long. The CDR3 DNA is TGTGCCAGCAGCCCCACCGCCGGGACTAGCGGGGGGGCGCTTAATACGCAGTATTTT. It encodes CASSPTAGTSGGALNTQYF.

The rearrangement uses TRBV14 and TRBJ1-1; maybe TRBD1 (5 bases). Germline loops: CDR1 SGHDN, CDR2 FVKESK. There are 16 residues in the CDR3. Trimming took off 0 bases at V and 2 bases at J, with 13 bases between the two ends. CDR3 in DNA: TGTGCCAGCAGCCAAGATTTGGGGCAGATAAACACTGAAGCTTTCTTT. This sequence encodes CASSQDLGQINTEAFF.